Presented here are 10 T cell receptor beta chains from one specimen sequenced in a study of T cell repertoires in cytomegalovirus infection. These TCRs' antigens remain unknown. TCRdb fed the reads into MiXCR, producing one record per CDR3 protein. The sample records about 830,000 distinct CDR3 sequences, around a third being singletons. This sample comprised cultured CD8+ T cells from PBMCs, obtained from culture after CMV antigen stimulation. These receptor sequences come from a human donor in good health (CMV status not recorded). Some clones in this sample may be carry-over from other donors' samples.

This clonotype showed up just a few times. This chain links TRBV5-5 with TRBJ1-2, with 9 bases that match TRBD1. The J segment lost 7 bases and the V segment lost 0 bases, leaving 7 bases of the junction unmatched. Germline loops: CDR1 SGHKS, CDR2 YYEKEE (reference sequence). This CDR3 comprises 15 residues. The CDR3 reads CASSLEGQGYSGYTF. CDR3 coding DNA: TGTGCCAGCAGCTTGGAGGGACAGGGCTATTCTGGCTACACCTTC.

The genes are TRBV7-9 and TRBJ1-6, with D hard to call. V lost 3 bases to trimming and J lost 11 bases, with 11 bases between them. Germline V gene lookup returns CDR1 SEHNR and CDR2 FQNEAQ (reference sequence). The CDR3 length is 13 residues. The CDR3 loop is CASSFEGPPPLHF. CDR3 DNA: TGTGCCAGCAGCTTCGAGGGCCCTCCACCCCTCCACTTT.

As concerns this clonotype: A much larger clone differs by one base, so this may be a read error. CDR3 sequence reads: CASSTGHPLYGNTF. The CDR3 DNA reads as TGTGCCAGCAGTACGGGACATCCCCTCTATGGCAACACCTTC. The chain combines TRBV12-3 or TRBV12-4 with TRBJ1-2; maybe TRBD1 (6 bases). There are 14 residues in the CDR3.

V gene TRBV29-1 combines with J gene TRBJ2-2, with D unresolved. This CDR3 spans 14 amino acids. Trimming took 7 bases from V and 3 from J, leaving 15 bases between them. The germline CDR1 and CDR2 sequences are SQVTM and ANQGSEA. The chain's CDR3 is CSAGRLGYTGELFF. Written as DNA, the CDR3 is TGCAGCGCTGGCAGGTTGGGATACACCGGGGAGCTGTTTTTT.

A few counts support this clonotype. The chain carries TRBV6-5 and TRBJ2-1; 8 positions agree with TRBD2. The J segment lost 8 bases and the V segment lost 1 base, leaving 7 bases of the junction unmatched. The CDR3 is 15 residues long. Germline values: CDR1 MNHEY, CDR2 SVGAGI. The CDR3 is CASSYYAGGLHEQFF. CDR3 nucleotides: TGTGCCAGCAGTTACTACGCGGGGGGCCTCCATGAGCAGTTCTTC.

This clonotype was picked up many times. The chain has TRBV12-3 or TRBV12-4 and TRBJ2-3; D possibly uses TRBD1 or TRBD2 (6 bases each). This CDR3 has 12 residues. The V and J ends lost 7 bases and 4 bases respectively, with 9 bases between them. The CDR3: CASTEGADTQYF. The CDR3 DNA reads as TGTGCCAGCACGGAGGGGGCAGATACGCAGTATTTT.

The rearrangement links TRBV6-6 to TRBJ2-6, with 11 bases matching TRBD1. The J segment lost 3 bases and the V segment lost 2 bases, leaving 9 bases of the junction unmatched. The V gene's germline CDR1 is MNHNY and CDR2 SVGAGI (reference sequence). The CDR3 loop spans 19 amino acids. CDR3 loop: CASSYLGGTGGDGANVLTF. CDR3 nucleotide sequence: TGTGCCAGCAGTTACCTGGGAGGGACAGGGGGTGATGGGGCCAACGTCCTGACTTTC.

This clonotype was seen only a few times. The rearrangement uses TRBV7-8 and TRBJ2-1; the D is unclear. The germline V gene encodes CDR1 SGHVS and CDR2 FQNEAQ. The CDR3 has 13 residues. The V gene lost 0 bases and the J gene lost 8 bases, with 8 bases spanning the gap. The CDR3 loop is CASSLAGAYEQFF. CDR3 DNA sequence: TGTGCCAGCAGCTTAGCGGGTGCGTATGAGCAGTTCTTC.

The chain employs TRBV12-3 or TRBV12-4 and TRBJ1-1; a possible D gene is TRBD1 (6 bases). This CDR3 comprises 13 residues. V was pared by 5 bases and J by 8 bases, with 15 bases between. The CDR3 nucleotides are TGTGCCAGCAGTCGGACAGACTTCGGGGAAGCTTTCTTT. Its translation: CASSRTDFGEAFF.

This clonotype was observed a few times. The V and J genes are TRBV12-5 and TRBJ1-5; no clear D. From germline, CDR1 is LGHNT and CDR2 FRNRAP. V shed 0 bases and J shed 3 bases, with 3 bases lying between them. This CDR3 contains 13 residues. In DNA form, the CDR3 reads TGTGCTAGTGGTTTGGTAACCAATCAGCCCCAGCATTTT. The encoded protein is CASGLVTNQPQHF.